This T cell receptor beta chain originates from a study of cytomegalovirus exposure and HLA in healthy donors. The primer mix had 60 Vbeta and 13 Jbeta primers. TCRdb's table, derived via immunoSEQ multiplex PCR, lists solely in-frame clones and lacks some. The sample includes under 250,000 clones, 75% to 90% of them seen just once. The sample holds a few counts of this clone. The antigen remains unidentified. Points from the study as a whole: Accurate predictions that matched the HLA-A and HLA-B alleles of most subjects were reportedly made from TCR beta sequences. Beyond CMV serostatus, there was no information to go on about immune exposure. A later analysis found most CMV-associated TCR beta chains apparently HLA-restricted.

The specimen sequenced was PBMCs. This receptor was identified in a woman aged 40 to 50 in good health and CMV-seronegative.

CDR3: CASSKGGRVNEKLFF. The CDR3 DNA is TGTGCCAGCAGTAAAGGTGGGAGGGTTAATGAAAAACTGTTTTTT. The chain combines TRBV6-1 with TRBJ1-4; D gene ambiguous. The germline CDR1 and CDR2 sequences are MNHNS and SASEGT. The CDR3 runs to 15 residues. V dropped 5 bases and J dropped 4 bases, with 14 bases sitting between them.